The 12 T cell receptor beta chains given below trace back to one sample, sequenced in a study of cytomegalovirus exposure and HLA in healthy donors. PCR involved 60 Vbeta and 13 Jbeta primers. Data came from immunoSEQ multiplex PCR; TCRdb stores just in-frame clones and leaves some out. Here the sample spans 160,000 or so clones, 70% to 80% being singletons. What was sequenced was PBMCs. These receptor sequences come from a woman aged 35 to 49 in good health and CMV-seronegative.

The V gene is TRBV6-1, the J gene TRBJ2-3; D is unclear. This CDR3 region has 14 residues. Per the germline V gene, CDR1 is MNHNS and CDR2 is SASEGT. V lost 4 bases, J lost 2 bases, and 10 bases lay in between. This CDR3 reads CASSARPVTDTQYF. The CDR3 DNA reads TGTGCCAGCAGTGCCAGGCCCGTCACAGATACGCAGTATTTT.

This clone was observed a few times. CDR3 loop: CASSAQSNSYNSPLHF. As DNA, the CDR3 is TGTGCCAGCAGCGCACAATCAAACTCCTATAATTCACCCCTCCACTTT. V and J are TRBV7-6 and TRBJ1-6; D gene ambiguous. Trimming took 5 bases from V and 0 from J, leaving 11 bases between them. This CDR3 has 16 amino acids. The germline V gene has CDR1 SGHVS and CDR2 FNYEAQ.

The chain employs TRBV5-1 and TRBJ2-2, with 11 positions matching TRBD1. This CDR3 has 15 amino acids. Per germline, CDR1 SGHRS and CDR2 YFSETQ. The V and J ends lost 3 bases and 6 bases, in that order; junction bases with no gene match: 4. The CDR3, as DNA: TGCGCCAGCAGCTCGGGACAGGGGGGGCCCGGGGAGCTGTTTTTT. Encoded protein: CASSSGQGGPGELFF.

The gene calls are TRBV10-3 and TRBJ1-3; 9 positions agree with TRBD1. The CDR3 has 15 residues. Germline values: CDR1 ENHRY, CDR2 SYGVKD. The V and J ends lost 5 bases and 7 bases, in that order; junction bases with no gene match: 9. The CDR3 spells CAISPERTGVNTIYF. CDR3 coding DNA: TGTGCCATCAGTCCGGAGCGGACAGGGGTGAACACCATATATTTT.

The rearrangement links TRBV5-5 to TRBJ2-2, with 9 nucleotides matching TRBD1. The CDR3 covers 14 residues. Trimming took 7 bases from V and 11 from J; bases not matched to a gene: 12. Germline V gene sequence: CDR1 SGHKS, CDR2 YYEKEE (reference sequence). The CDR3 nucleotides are TGTGCCAGCGGGGGACAGGGCACCGAGGGAGAGCTGTTTTTT. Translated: CASGGQGTEGELFF.

CDR3 DNA: TGTGCCAGCATTTTTAGTAGCAATGAGCAGTTCTTC. This sequence encodes CASIFSSNEQFF. This chain uses TRBV6-1 with TRBJ2-1, with D unclear. The length of the CDR3 is 12 residues. The V gene lost 7 bases and the J gene lost 6 bases, with 10 bases spanning the gap. The germline CDR1 and CDR2 sequences are MNHNS and SASEGT.

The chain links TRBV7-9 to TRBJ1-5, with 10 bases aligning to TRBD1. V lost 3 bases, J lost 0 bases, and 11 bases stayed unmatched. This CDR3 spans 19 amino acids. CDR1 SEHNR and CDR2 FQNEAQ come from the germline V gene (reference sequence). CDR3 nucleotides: TGTGCCAGCAGCTTCTCCAGCGGGACAGGGGTCCTTAGCAATCAGCCCCAGCATTTT. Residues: CASSFSSGTGVLSNQPQHF.

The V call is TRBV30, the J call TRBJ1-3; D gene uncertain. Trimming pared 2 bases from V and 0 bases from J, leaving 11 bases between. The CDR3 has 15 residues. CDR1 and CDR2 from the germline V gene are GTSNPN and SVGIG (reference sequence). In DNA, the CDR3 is TGTGCCTGGAGTCATGGGCCGGTCTCTGGAAACACCATATATTTT. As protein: CAWSHGPVSGNTIYF.

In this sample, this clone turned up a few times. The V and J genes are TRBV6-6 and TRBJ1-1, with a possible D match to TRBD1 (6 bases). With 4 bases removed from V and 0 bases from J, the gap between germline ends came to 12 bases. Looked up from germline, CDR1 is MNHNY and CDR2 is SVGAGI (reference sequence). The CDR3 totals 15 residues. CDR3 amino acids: CASSWPTGMNTEAFF. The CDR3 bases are TGTGCCAGCAGTTGGCCCACAGGGATGAACACTGAAGCTTTCTTT.

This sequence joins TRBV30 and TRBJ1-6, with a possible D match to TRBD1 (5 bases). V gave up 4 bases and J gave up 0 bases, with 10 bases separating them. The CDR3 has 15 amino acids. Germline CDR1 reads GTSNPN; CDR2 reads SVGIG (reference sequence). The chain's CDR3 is CAWTPDSSYNSPLHF. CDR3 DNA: TGTGCCTGGACTCCCGACAGCTCCTATAATTCACCCCTCCACTTT.

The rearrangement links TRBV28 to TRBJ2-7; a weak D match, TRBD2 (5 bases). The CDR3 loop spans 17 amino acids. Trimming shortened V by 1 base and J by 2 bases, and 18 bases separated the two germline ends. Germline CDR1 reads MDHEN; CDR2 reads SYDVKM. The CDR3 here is CASSLLRAPLSTYEQYF. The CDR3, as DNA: TGTGCCAGCAGTTTATTGAGGGCACCTTTATCCACCTACGAGCAGTACTTC.

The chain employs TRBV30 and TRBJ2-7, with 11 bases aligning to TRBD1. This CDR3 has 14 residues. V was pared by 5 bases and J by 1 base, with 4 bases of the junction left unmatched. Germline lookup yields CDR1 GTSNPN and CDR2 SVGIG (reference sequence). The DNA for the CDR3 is TGTGCCTGGTCTCGGGACAGGGGGTCCTACGAGCAGTACTTC. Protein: CAWSRDRGSYEQYF.